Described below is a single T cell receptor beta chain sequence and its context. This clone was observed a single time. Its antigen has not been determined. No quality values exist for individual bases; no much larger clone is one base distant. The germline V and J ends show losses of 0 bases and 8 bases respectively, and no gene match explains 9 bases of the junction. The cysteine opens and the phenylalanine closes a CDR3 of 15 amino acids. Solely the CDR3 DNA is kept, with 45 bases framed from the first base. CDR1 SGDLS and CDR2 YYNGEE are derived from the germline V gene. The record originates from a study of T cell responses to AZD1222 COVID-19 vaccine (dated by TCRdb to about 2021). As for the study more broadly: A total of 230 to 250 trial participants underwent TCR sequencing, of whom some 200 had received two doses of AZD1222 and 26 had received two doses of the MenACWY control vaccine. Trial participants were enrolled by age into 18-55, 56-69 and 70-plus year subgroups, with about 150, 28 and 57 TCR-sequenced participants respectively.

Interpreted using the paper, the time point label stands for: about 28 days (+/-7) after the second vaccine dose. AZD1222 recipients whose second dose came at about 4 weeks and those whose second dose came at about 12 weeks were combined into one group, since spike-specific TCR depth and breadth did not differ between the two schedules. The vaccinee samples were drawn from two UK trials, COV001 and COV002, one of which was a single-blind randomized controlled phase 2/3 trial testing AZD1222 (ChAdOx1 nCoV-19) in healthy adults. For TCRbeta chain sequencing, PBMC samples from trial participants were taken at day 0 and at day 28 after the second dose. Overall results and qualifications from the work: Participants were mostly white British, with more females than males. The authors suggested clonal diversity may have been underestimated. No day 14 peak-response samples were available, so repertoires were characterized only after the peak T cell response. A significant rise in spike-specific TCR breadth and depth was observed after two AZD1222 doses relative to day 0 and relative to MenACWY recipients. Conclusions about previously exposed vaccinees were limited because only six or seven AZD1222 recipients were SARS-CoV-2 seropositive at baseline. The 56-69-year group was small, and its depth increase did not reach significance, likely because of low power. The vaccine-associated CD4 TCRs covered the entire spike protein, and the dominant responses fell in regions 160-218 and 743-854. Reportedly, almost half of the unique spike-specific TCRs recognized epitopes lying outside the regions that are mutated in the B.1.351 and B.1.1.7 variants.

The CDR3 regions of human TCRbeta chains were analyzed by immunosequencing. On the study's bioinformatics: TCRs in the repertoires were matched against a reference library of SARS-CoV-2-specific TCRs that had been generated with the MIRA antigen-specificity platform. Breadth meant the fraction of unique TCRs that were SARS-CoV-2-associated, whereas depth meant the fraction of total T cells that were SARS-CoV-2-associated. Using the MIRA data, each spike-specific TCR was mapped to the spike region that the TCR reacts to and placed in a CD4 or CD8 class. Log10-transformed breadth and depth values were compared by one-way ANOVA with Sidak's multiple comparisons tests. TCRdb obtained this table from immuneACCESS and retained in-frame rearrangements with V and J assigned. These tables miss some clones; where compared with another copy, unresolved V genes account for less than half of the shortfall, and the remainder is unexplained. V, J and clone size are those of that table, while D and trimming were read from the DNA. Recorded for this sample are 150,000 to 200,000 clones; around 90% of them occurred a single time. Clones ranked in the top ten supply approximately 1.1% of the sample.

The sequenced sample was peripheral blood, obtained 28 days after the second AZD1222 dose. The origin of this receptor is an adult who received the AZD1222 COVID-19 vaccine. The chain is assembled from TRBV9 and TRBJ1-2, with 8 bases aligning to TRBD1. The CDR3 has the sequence CASSVDPDRVRGYTF. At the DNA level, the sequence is TGTGCCAGCAGCGTAGACCCGGACAGGGTGAGGGGCTACACCTTC.